A single sample gave rise to the 32 T cell receptor beta chains below, sequenced in a study of T-cell memory formation after mild COVID-19. TCRdb independently ran MiXCR on the 5' RACE reads; one entry per CDR3 protein. The sample consists of 400,000 to 450,000 distinct CDR3 sequences, approximately 19% of them appearing once. The sequencing input was PBMCs or a T cell subset sorted from them (not recorded which). These receptor sequences come from a man younger than 35 who had mild COVID-19 (a few samples of this study predate the infection). Cell type and time point are not known.

This clonotype has just a few counts. V gene TRBV7-2 combines with J gene TRBJ2-5, with 7 positions matching TRBD1. Germline V gene data show CDR1 as SGHTA and CDR2 as FQGNSA. The CDR3 loop spans 16 amino acids. After removal of 1 base from V and 0 bases from J, the junction contained 5 bases not matched to a gene. For the CDR3, the DNA is TGTGCCAGCAGCTTAGGGGGACAGACTTACCAAGAGACCCAGTACTTC. Translating gives CASSLGGQTYQETQYF.

This clonotype appeared a few times. The chain uses TRBV3-2 and TRBJ1-4. TRBV3-2 is a recognized pseudogene. The CDR3 has 12 residues. The CDR3: CASSQSSFQLFF. Here the CDR3 DNA reads TGTGCCAGCAGCCAATCTTCGTTTCAACTGTTTTTT.

This clonotype has at least ten counts. The rearrangement links TRBV5-1 to TRBJ2-3; possibly TRBD2 for D (6 bases). The germline V gene encodes CDR1 SGHRS and CDR2 YFSETQ. V was cut by 4 bases and J by 6 bases, with 12 bases left in between. The CDR3 has 13 amino acids. The CDR3 reads CASSGTSFDTQYF. Written as DNA, the CDR3 is TGCGCCAGCAGCGGGACTTCGTTTGATACGCAGTATTTT.

This clonotype was seen ten or more times. This chain joins TRBV4-1 and TRBJ1-5, with a weak D call TRBD1 (6 bases). Germline V gene sequence: CDR1 MGHRA, CDR2 YSYEKL. This CDR3 contains 15 residues. Trimming removed 1 base from V and 6 bases from J, with 13 bases in between. CDR3 coding DNA: TGCGCCAGCAGCCAAGGACCAGGGGAGGCTCAGCCCCAGCATTTT. It codes for CASSQGPGEAQPQHF.

The chain has TRBV4-1 and TRBJ2-1, with D perhaps assigned TRBD1 or TRBD2 (5 bases each). Between the trimmed V and J ends, which lost 1 base and 2 bases, there was a span of 15 bases. The germline V gene encodes CDR1 MGHRA and CDR2 YSYEKL. There are 17 residues in the CDR3. This CDR3 is CASSQGIPGRTYNEQFF. CDR3 nucleotides: TGCGCCAGCAGCCAAGGTATTCCGGGACGGACCTACAATGAGCAGTTCTTC.

This rearrangement joins TRBV20-1 to TRBJ1-1; maybe TRBD1 (5 bases). Trimming took off 6 bases at V and 0 bases at J, with 11 bases between the two ends. Germline CDR1 reads DFQATT; CDR2 reads SNEGSKA (reference sequence). CDR3 size: 13 residues. The CDR3 here is CSARDGMNTEAFF. For the CDR3, the DNA is TGCAGTGCAAGGGACGGCATGAACACTGAAGCTTTCTTT.

The V call is TRBV18, the J call TRBJ2-7; D is ambiguous. Between the trimmed V and J ends, which lost 1 base and 2 bases, there was a span of 9 bases. Per germline, CDR1 KGHSH and CDR2 LQKENI. The CDR3 covers 14 residues. The CDR3 reads CASSPQGQAYEQYF. CDR3 nucleotides: TGTGCCAGCTCACCACAGGGTCAGGCCTACGAGCAGTACTTC.

The genes are TRBV20-1 and TRBJ2-3; no clear D. Per the germline V gene, CDR1 is DFQATT and CDR2 is SNEGSKA (reference sequence). Deletions cut 1 base from V and 2 bases from J, with 7 bases between. This CDR3 is 13 amino acids long. DNA of the CDR3: TGCAGTGCTAGAGCGACCGACACAGATACGCAGTATTTT. Its protein product is CSARATDTDTQYF.

This clonotype was found a few times. The V gene is TRBV4-1, the J gene TRBJ1-1; unclear D gene. The V end lost 3 bases, the J end lost 0 bases, and 17 bases lay between the germline ends. This CDR3 comprises 17 residues. Per germline, CDR1 MGHRA and CDR2 YSYEKL. DNA for the CDR3: TGCGCCAGCAGCCAGGCGGAAAAAGAGCGTTTGAACACTGAAGCTTTCTTT. This sequence encodes CASSQAEKERLNTEAFF.

This clonotype was counted between two and nine times. In nucleotides, the CDR3 is TGTGCCAGCAGCCAAGATATCCGGACAGTCGGGTCGGGCTCTGGGGCCAACGTCCTGACTTTC. Its protein is CASSQDIRTVGSGSGANVLTF. This chain links TRBV14 with TRBJ2-6, with D possibly TRBD1 on 6 matching bases. The germline V gene encodes CDR1 SGHDN and CDR2 FVKESK. The CDR3 runs 21 residues. V was trimmed by 0 bases and J by 0 bases, leaving 21 bases between them. Full variable domain (rest looked up from reference TRBV14 and TRBJ2-6): EAGVTQFPSHSVIEKGQTVTLRCDPISGHDNLYWYRRVMGKEIKFLLHFVKESKQDESGMPNNRFLAERTGGTYSTLKVQPAELEDSGVYFCASSQDIRTVGSGSGANVLTFGAGSRLTVL.

The chain combines TRBV23-1 with TRBJ1-4, with D possibly matching TRBD1 (6 bases). Being an ORF, TRBV23-1 has a function that is uncertain. The CDR3 is 17 residues long. V lost 1 base, J lost 1 base, and 13 bases lay in between. The CDR3 here is CASSQLRGARTNEKLFF. CDR3 bases: TGCGCCAGCAGTCAATTACGGGGGGCCCGAACTAATGAAAAACTGTTTTTT.

This clonotype was counted only a few times. The V gene is TRBV4-3, the J gene TRBJ2-1; no reliable D call. The CDR3 has 13 amino acids. Between the trimmed V and J ends, which lost 2 bases and 9 bases, there was a span of 11 bases. CDR1 LGHNA and CDR2 YSLEER come from the germline V gene. In DNA form, the CDR3 reads TGCGCCAGCAGCCAACGAGTCGCGAGTGAGCAGTTCTTC. This codes for CASSQRVASEQFF.

V usage is TRBV12-3 or TRBV12-4 and J usage is TRBJ1-1; no firm D call. Deletions cut 6 bases from V and 1 base from J, with 9 bases between. This CDR3 contains 13 residues. DNA for the CDR3: TGTGCCAGCAGGCCGCCGGGGAACACTGAAGCTTTCTTT. Protein sequence: CASRPPGNTEAFF.

J is TRBJ2-3 and V is TRBV12-5; D gene uncertain. CDR3 length: 11 amino acids. The ends were cut back, 11 bases at V and 6 bases at J, with 12 bases in the middle. The germline V gene encodes CDR1 LGHNT and CDR2 FRNRAP. The CDR3 loop reads CAVAPPDTQYF. The CDR3, as DNA: TGTGCTGTCGCCCCCCCGGATACGCAGTATTTT. Full variable domain (rest looked up from reference TRBV12-5 and TRBJ2-3): DARVTQTPRHKVTEMGQEVTMRCQPILGHNTVFWYRQTMMQGLELLAYFRNRAPLDDSGMPKDRFSAEMPDATLATLKIQPSEPRDSAVYFCAVAPPDTQYFGPGTRLTVL.

This clonotype was counted many times. This sequence joins TRBV7-2 and TRBJ1-1; 9 nucleotides line up with TRBD1. Germline CDR1 is SGHTA and CDR2 is FQGNSA. The CDR3 has 15 amino acids. The V and J ends lost 5 bases and 6 bases, in that order; junction bases with no gene match: 10. CDR3 bases: TGTGCCAGCAGCCCTGGGACAGGGTTTAGGGCTGAAGCTTTCTTT. Its protein product is CASSPGTGFRAEAFF.

This clonotype turned up a few times. The genes are TRBV5-1 and TRBJ1-4; tentatively, D is TRBD1 (5 bases). The germline gives CDR1 SGHRS, CDR2 YFSETQ. V shed 1 base and J shed 6 bases, with 16 bases lying between them. The CDR3 has 16 residues. The CDR3: CASSLTLTAGHEKLFF. Here the CDR3 DNA reads TGCGCCAGCAGCTTGACCTTGACAGCAGGACATGAAAAACTGTTTTTT.

This chain links TRBV4-3 with TRBJ2-7, with 10 positions matching TRBD1. Per the germline V gene, CDR1 is LGHNA and CDR2 is YSLEER. J was trimmed by 6 bases and V by 5 bases; bases with no gene match: 10. This CDR3 is built from 15 residues. CDR3 in DNA: TGCGCCAGCAGCACGTCTCAGACAGGGGGCCGCGAGCAGTACTTC. As protein: CASSTSQTGGREQYF.

CDR3 coding DNA: TGCGCCAGCAGCTTGGCCAAAGTCAGACAAGAGACCCAGTACTTC. Translation: CASSLAKVRQETQYF. This chain connects TRBV5-1 to TRBJ2-5; D gene unclear. CDR1 SGHRS and CDR2 YFSETQ come from the germline V gene. The V end was cut by 0 bases, the J end by 2 bases, with 11 bases between. CDR3 size: 15 residues.

The chain combines TRBV7-9 with TRBJ2-3; D is possibly TRBD2 (5 bases). This CDR3 spans 13 amino acids. Trimming pared 6 bases from V and 0 bases from J, leaving 7 bases between. The germline V gene encodes CDR1 SEHNR and CDR2 FQNEAQ (reference sequence). CDR3 sequence (DNA): TGTGCCAGCAGGGAGGAGAGCACAGATACGCAGTATTTT. Its protein is CASREESTDTQYF.

This rearrangement joins TRBV7-9 to TRBJ1-1; possibly TRBD1 for D (5 bases). Germline V lookup: CDR1 SEHNR, CDR2 FQNEAQ (reference sequence). This CDR3 comprises 15 residues. V shed 0 bases and J shed 2 bases, with 10 bases lying between them. The CDR3 is CASSLAMGENTEAFF. CDR3 nucleotide sequence: TGTGCCAGCAGCTTAGCCATGGGGGAAAACACTGAAGCTTTCTTT.

This chain links TRBV12-3 or TRBV12-4 with TRBJ2-7; either TRBD1 or TRBD2 may supply D (5 bases each). The CDR3 extends over 12 amino acids. The V gene lost 3 bases and the J gene lost 5 bases, with 8 bases spanning the gap. This CDR3 is CASSFWGNEQYV. Here the CDR3 DNA reads TGTGCCAGCAGTTTCTGGGGGAACGAGCAGTACGTC.

A few counts support this clonotype. The V call is TRBV6-5, the J call TRBJ2-5; 8 bases agree with TRBD2. The V and J ends lost 6 bases and 5 bases, in that order; junction bases with no gene match: 8. Germline-derived CDR1 and CDR2 are MNHEY and SVGAGI. CDR3 length equals 14 residues. The CDR3 protein is CASRALAGGETQYF. DNA of the CDR3: TGTGCCAGCAGGGCCCTCGCGGGGGGTGAGACCCAGTACTTC.

This clonotype has more than one count but fewer than ten. The V and J genes are TRBV6-2 or TRBV6-3 and TRBJ1-4; D uncertain. Trimming pared 0 bases from V and 5 bases from J, leaving 7 bases between. In germline, CDR1 is MNHEY, CDR2 SVGEGT. This CDR3 spans 14 amino acids. The CDR3 sequence is CASSYSTQNEKLFF. The CDR3 nucleotides are TGTGCCAGCAGTTACTCGACCCAGAATGAAAAACTGTTTTTT.

This chain links TRBV1 with TRBJ1-5. TRBV1 is labeled a pseudogene. The CDR3 is 13 residues long. This CDR3 is CTSARAWREHQHF. The CDR3 DNA reads as TGCACCAGTGCTAGGGCTTGGAGGGAGCATCAGCATTTT.

The CDR3 region is CASSPGLTEAFF. The CDR3 DNA follows: TGTGCCAGCAGTCCCGGCCTCACTGAAGCTTTCTTT. The chain has TRBV6-2 or TRBV6-3 and TRBJ1-1; D gene uncertain. CDR1 and CDR2 from the germline V gene are MNHEY and SVGEGT. Trimming pared 5 bases from V and 4 bases from J, leaving 8 bases between. CDR3 length: 12 residues.

This clonotype was counted only a few times. The V call is TRBV7-2, the J call TRBJ1-6; D call uncertain. Trimming shortened V by 0 bases and J by 10 bases, and 7 bases separated the two germline ends. Looked up from germline, CDR1 is SGHTA and CDR2 is FQGNSA. The CDR3 has 13 residues. CDR3 loop: CASSLAPASPLHF. CDR3 DNA sequence: TGTGCCAGCAGCTTAGCCCCAGCCTCACCCCTCCACTTT.

Only a few counts were recorded for this clonotype. The chain recombines TRBV7-2 with TRBJ1-5; no clear D gene. Germline-derived CDR1 and CDR2 are SGHTA and FQGNSA. V was cut by 5 bases and J by 5 bases, with 16 bases left in between. CDR3 size: 15 residues. The CDR3 region is CASSPRAEAYQPQHF. CDR3 sequence (DNA): TGTGCCAGCAGCCCCCGGGCCGAGGCATATCAGCCCCAGCATTTT.

This clonotype was counted at least ten times. The chain joins TRBV6-5 to TRBJ1-6, with D hard to call. The CDR3 spans 12 residues. Trimming removed 8 bases from V and 4 bases from J, with 6 bases in between. CDR1 MNHEY and CDR2 SVGAGI come from the germline V gene. DNA of the CDR3: TGTGCCAGCCGCAGTTATAATTCACCCCTCCACTTT. It is translated as CASRSYNSPLHF.

This clonotype occurred a few times. This sequence joins TRBV12-3 or TRBV12-4 and TRBJ2-5, with D possibly being TRBD1 (6 bases). The CDR3 is 14 residues long. V was clipped by 5 bases and J by 5 bases, with 15 bases between them. The CDR3: CASSRTGLGETQYF. The CDR3 DNA sequence: TGTGCCAGCAGTCGTACAGGGCTGGGGGAGACCCAGTACTTC.

This clonotype showed up just a few times. The chain links TRBV20-1 to TRBJ2-3; D possibly corresponds to TRBD2 (5 bases). This CDR3 region has 15 residues. Trimming pared 5 bases from V and 2 bases from J, leaving 17 bases between. CDR1 and CDR2 from the germline V gene are DFQATT and SNEGSKA (reference sequence). This chain's CDR3 is CSASLPDYATDTQYF. CDR3 nucleotide sequence: TGCAGTGCTTCCCTCCCTGACTACGCCACAGATACGCAGTATTTT.

The J gene is TRBJ1-1, the V gene TRBV4-3, with D perhaps TRBD1 (6 bases). Germline values: CDR1 LGHNA, CDR2 YSLEER. The CDR3 runs to 15 residues. V gave up 4 bases and J gave up 5 bases, with 17 bases separating them. CDR3 coding DNA: TGCGCCAGCAGCCGAGGCACAGGGATTGGGACTGAAGCTTTCTTT. It is translated as CASSRGTGIGTEAFF.

DNA for the CDR3: TGTGCCAGCCGCGTCACAGGGGGCCCTGGCTACACCTTC. It codes for CASRVTGGPGYTF. The chain is built from TRBV27 and TRBJ1-2, with 9 positions matching TRBD1. This CDR3 contains 13 residues. CDR1 is MNHEY and CDR2 is SMNVEV in the germline V gene (reference sequence). V dropped 8 bases and J dropped 7; count of bases not matched to a gene: 8.